The 24 T cell receptor beta chains given below trace back to one sample, sequenced in a study of blood T cells in healthy people across ages. A second roughly 6 to 11 cycle PCR used barcoded and J-beta primers. TCRdb ran MiXCR on the 5' RACE reads and lists one entry per CDR3 protein. Of 1.5 million to 1.8 million distinct CDR3 sequences listed, about 45% are singletons. What was sequenced was blood. These receptors were collected from a young woman in good health.

The rearrangement uses TRBV9 and TRBJ1-2; D is undetermined. CDR1 SGDLS and CDR2 YYNGEE come from the germline V gene. Trimming took off 3 bases at V and 8 bases at J, with 11 bases between the two ends. The CDR3 sequence is 12 residues long. The CDR3 sequence is CASSGLAPGYTF. The CDR3 DNA follows: TGTGCCAGCAGCGGGTTAGCTCCCGGCTACACCTTC.

The rearrangement uses TRBV9 and TRBJ2-7; D is unclear. This CDR3 is built from 14 residues. Germline-derived CDR1 and CDR2 are SGDLS and YYNGEE. V lost 4 bases and J lost 0, with 11 bases in between. The CDR3: CASSNSAHSYEQYF. The CDR3, as DNA: TGTGCCAGCAGCAACAGTGCACACTCCTACGAGCAGTACTTC.

This chain uses TRBV6-6 with TRBJ2-4, with D uncertain. Trimming took 7 bases from V and 1 from J, leaving 20 bases between them. This CDR3 region has 17 residues. Germline V CDR1 and CDR2: MNHNY, SVGAGI (reference sequence). The CDR3 is CASIRTGPRGAKNIQYF. The CDR3 nucleotides read TGTGCCAGCATAAGAACGGGCCCCCGTGGGGCCAAAAACATTCAGTACTTC.

This clonotype showed up just a few times. The gene calls are TRBV4-1 and TRBJ1-2; possible D gene TRBD1, 5 bases. The CDR3 consists of 15 residues. CDR1 MGHRA and CDR2 YSYEKL come from the germline V gene. Trimming pared 2 bases from V and 4 bases from J, leaving 14 bases between. As DNA, the CDR3 is TGCGCCAGCAGCCAACCGCTGACAGAGGTCTATGGCTACACCTTC. Translating gives CASSQPLTEVYGYTF.

This clonotype was seen more than once but under ten times. V gene TRBV7-3 combines with J gene TRBJ2-7, with 9 bases identical to TRBD1. CDR1 and CDR2 from the germline V gene are SGHTA and FQGTGA. Trimming removed 2 bases from V and 4 bases from J; junction bases left unmatched: 3. This CDR3 spans 14 amino acids. The CDR3 DNA sequence: TGTGCCAGCAGCTTAGACGACAGGGGGTACGAGCAGTACTTC. Translating gives CASSLDDRGYEQYF.

This clonotype was observed a few times. J is TRBJ2-1 and V is TRBV15; unclear D gene. Germline-derived CDR1 and CDR2 are LNHNV and YYDKDF (reference sequence). The CDR3 consists of 18 residues. Trimming shortened V by 0 bases and J by 4 bases, and 19 bases separated the two germline ends. The CDR3 region is CATSRDRWASGFYNEQFF. CDR3 sequence (DNA): TGTGCCACCAGCAGAGATAGGTGGGCTAGTGGGTTTTACAATGAGCAGTTCTTC.

DNA for the CDR3: TGTGCCAGCTCACCACAAAGCGGGAGTTACAATGAGCAGTTCTTC. This translates into CASSPQSGSYNEQFF. The chain has TRBV18 and TRBJ2-1, with 8 bases matching TRBD2. In germline, CDR1 is KGHSH, CDR2 LQKENI. J was trimmed by 4 bases and V by 1 base; bases with no gene match: 3. CDR3 length: 15 residues.

The chain employs TRBV20-1 and TRBJ2-3, with D perhaps matching TRBD2 (7 bases). The CDR3 spans 16 residues. Germline CDR1 and CDR2: DFQATT and SNEGSKA (reference sequence). The V and J ends lost 3 bases and 3 bases respectively, with 19 bases between them. This chain's CDR3 is CSASLRRGGATDTQYF. In DNA, the CDR3 is TGCAGTGCTAGCCTTCGAAGAGGGGGGGCAACAGATACGCAGTATTTT.

This chain uses TRBV30 with TRBJ2-1; 8 nucleotides line up with TRBD1. The CDR3 contains 13 residues. With 3 bases clipped from V and 4 bases from J, the junction kept 2 bases outside the gene matches. Germline V gene data show CDR1 as GTSNPN and CDR2 as SVGIG (reference sequence). The chain's CDR3 is CAWSRGPYNEQFF. The CDR3 DNA is TGTGCCTGGAGCAGGGGGCCGTACAATGAGCAGTTCTTC.

This chain uses TRBV7-2 with TRBJ2-1, with TRBD2 identical over 7 bases. CDR3 length: 14 amino acids. CDR1 and CDR2 (germline): SGHTA, FQGNSA. With V trimmed by 5 bases and J by 9 bases, 10 bases remained unmatched. The CDR3 loop is CASSPLGLVGEQFF. CDR3 DNA sequence: TGTGCCAGCAGCCCACTCGGACTAGTTGGTGAGCAGTTCTTC.

The chain uses TRBV10-1 and TRBJ2-7; no clear D. The V end was cut by 8 bases, the J end by 0 bases, with 17 bases between. Germline CDR1 and CDR2: WNHNN and SYGVQD (reference sequence). The length of the CDR3 is 15 residues. The DNA of the CDR3 is TGCGCCAGCCAACCGGGTGGGAATGTCTCCTACGAGCAGTACTTC. This codes for CASQPGGNVSYEQYF.

This clonotype was counted only a few times. V usage is TRBV20-1 and J usage is TRBJ2-7, with TRBD2 matching over 7 bases. This CDR3 spans 13 amino acids. CDR1 and CDR2 (germline): DFQATT, SNEGSKA (reference sequence). With V trimmed by 0 bases and J by 3 bases, 2 bases remained unmatched. The CDR3 DNA is TGCAGTGCTAGAGAGGCGGGGGACTACGAGCAGTACTTC. This encodes CSAREAGDYEQYF.

There are a few counts of this clonotype. CDR3 bases: TGCGCCAGCAGCTCCCCTCCTCAGGGACTAGCGGGGCACAATGAGCAGTTCTTC. Amino acid sequence: CASSSPPQGLAGHNEQFF. The chain employs TRBV5-1 and TRBJ2-1, with TRBD2 matching 13 bases. V gave up 3 bases and J gave up 5 bases; unmatched junction bases: 11. The CDR3 contains 18 residues. Germline loops: CDR1 SGHRS, CDR2 YFSETQ.

This clonotype was seen only a few times. The J gene is TRBJ2-5, the V gene TRBV4-1; 8 bases line up with TRBD1. The J call is in doubt because the DNA end fits TRBJ2-7 better. CDR1 and CDR2 (germline): MGHRA, YSYEKL. The CDR3 has 18 amino acids. CDR3 amino acids: CASSQIDRGGPRVNEQYF. The CDR3 DNA reads TGCGCCAGCAGCCAAATCGACAGGGGCGGCCCAAGGGTCAACGAGCAGTACTTC.

This clonotype showed up just a few times. This chain joins TRBV7-2 and TRBJ2-7; no firm D call. Germline CDR1 is SGHTA and CDR2 is FQGNSA. This CDR3 region has 12 residues. V gave up 4 bases and J gave up 6 bases, with 10 bases separating them. CDR3 nucleotide sequence: TGTGCCAGCAGCTCATACAAGAGCGAGCAGTACTTC. It yields the protein CASSSYKSEQYF.

This clonotype was counted between two and nine times. The J gene is TRBJ2-7, the V gene TRBV10-3; D is ambiguous. CDR3 length: 14 residues. Germline-derived CDR1 and CDR2 are ENHRY and SYGVKD. V lost 0 bases to trimming and J lost 2 bases, with 8 bases between them. Here the CDR3 reads CAISESQRPYEQYF. CDR3 sequence (DNA): TGTGCCATCAGTGAGTCGCAGAGACCCTACGAGCAGTACTTC.

The chain recombines TRBV20-1 with TRBJ1-1; D may be TRBD1 (6 bases). The CDR3 has 13 amino acids. Trimming left V 5 bases short and J 6 bases short, with 16 bases between. Germline CDR1 reads DFQATT; CDR2 reads SNEGSKA (reference sequence). CDR3 sequence: CSAEPDRTPEAFF. DNA of the CDR3: TGCAGTGCTGAACCCGACAGGACCCCTGAAGCTTTCTTT.

The rearrangement uses TRBV4-2 and TRBJ2-1; 9 positions match TRBD2. The germline V gene encodes CDR1 LGHNA and CDR2 YNFKEQ. The CDR3 runs 20 residues. The V segment lost 0 bases and the J segment 0 bases; nucleotides outside the gene matches: 12. CDR3 in DNA: TGTGCCAGCAGCCAAGACCTAGCGGGAACTACAACTAGCTCCTACAATGAGCAGTTCTTC. Amino acids: CASSQDLAGTTTSSYNEQFF.

A few counts support this clonotype. The V call is TRBV7-8, the J call TRBJ2-7, with 7 nucleotides matching TRBD1. This CDR3 has 19 residues. Losses at the gene ends were 2 bases for V and 7 bases for J; bases not matched to a gene: 23. The V gene's germline CDR1 is SGHVS and CDR2 FQNEAQ. CDR3 sequence: CASSLPLLRPDRVYNEQYF. For the CDR3, the DNA is TGTGCCAGCAGCTTACCCTTACTCCGACCAGACAGGGTATACAATGAGCAGTACTTC.

The table lists this clonotype with a few counts. The chain combines TRBV12-3 or TRBV12-4 with TRBJ2-1; TRBD2 matches at 11 bases. CDR3 length: 15 residues. After removal of 7 bases from V and 0 bases from J, the junction contained 2 bases not matched to a gene. CDR3 bases: TGTGCCAGCAAACTAGCGGGGGTCTCCTACAATGAGCAGTTCTTC. Amino acids: CASKLAGVSYNEQFF.

The chain is built from TRBV20-1 and TRBJ2-1, with D perhaps given as TRBD1 or TRBD2 (5 bases each). Germline CDR1 DFQATT, CDR2 SNEGSKA (reference sequence). The CDR3 loop spans 15 amino acids. The V end lost 5 bases, the J end lost 2 bases, and 16 bases lay between the germline ends. CDR3 sequence reads: CSAEGWDDAYNEQFF. The CDR3 coding sequence is TGCAGTGCTGAAGGTTGGGACGATGCCTACAATGAGCAGTTCTTC.

This clonotype has a handful of counts. The rearrangement uses TRBV29-1 and TRBJ2-1; 11 bases agree with TRBD2. The length of the CDR3 is 17 residues. Germline CDR1 reads SQVTM; CDR2 reads ANQGSEA. J lost 2 bases, V lost 5 bases, and 11 bases had no gene match. The CDR3 loop is CSVRTSGPPWAYNEQFF. The CDR3 DNA reads as TGCAGCGTTAGGACTAGCGGGCCCCCGTGGGCCTACAATGAGCAGTTCTTC.

This clonotype was observed many times. The chain joins TRBV12-3 or TRBV12-4 to TRBJ1-1; tentative D call: TRBD1 (5 bases). V lost 0 bases, J lost 0 bases, and 5 bases lay in between. The CDR3 consists of 14 residues. CDR3 loop: CASSLAGLNTEAFF. DNA for the CDR3: TGTGCCAGCAGTTTAGCGGGGCTGAACACTGAAGCTTTCTTT.

The J gene is TRBJ2-1, the V gene TRBV12-3 or TRBV12-4; no firm D call. The length of the CDR3 is 14 residues. The V end lost 4 bases, the J end lost 2 bases, and 9 bases lay between the germline ends. Written as DNA, the CDR3 is TGTGCCAGCAGTTATCCTAGAACCTACAATGAGCAGTTCTTC. It is translated as CASSYPRTYNEQFF.